The 17 T cell receptor beta chains below were found in one sample sequenced in a study of regulatory T cells in long-lasting Graves disease. Regarding time point: newly diagnosed GD, antithyroid drugs for less than 3 months. RNA extracted from PBMCs served as the sequencing template. Investigators prepared the TCR beta libraries by applying iRepertoire HTBI primers and Arm-PCR of CDR3 regions. One entry per CDR3 protein, called by TCRdb with MiXCR from the multiplex PCR reads. Of a few hundred thousand distinct CDR3 sequences in the sample, around 16% were seen once. This sample was shared with a second study, whose subject was T cells in Graves' hyperthyroidism and ophthalmopathy.

The sample here was peripheral blood mononuclear cells (PBMCs), taken at new diagnosis, from a patient treated with antithyroid drugs. The receptor set was obtained from a woman between 18 and 29 years old with Graves disease.

For the CDR3, the DNA is TGCAGCGTTGCTTCGACTATTGGGGGCGAGCAGTACTTC. Translation: CSVASTIGGEQYF. The chain employs TRBV29-1 and TRBJ2-7; D may be TRBD1 or TRBD2 (5 bases each). V lost 4 bases to trimming and J lost 6 bases, with 16 bases between them. CDR1 is SQVTM, CDR2 ANQGSEA, per germline. The CDR3 loop spans 13 amino acids.

This clonotype showed up many times. CDR3 bases: TGTGCCAGCAGCCAAGGTATTGGACAACTCAAGCCCCAGCATTTT. Its translation is CASSQGIGQLKPQHF. J is TRBJ1-5 and V is TRBV3-1; tentatively, D is TRBD1 (5 bases). This CDR3 region has 15 residues. CDR1 LGHDT and CDR2 YNNKEL come from the germline V gene (reference sequence). Trimming removed 1 base at V and 8 bases at J, with 15 bases between.

This clonotype was recorded at least ten times. The chain employs TRBV5-1 and TRBJ2-1, with a tentative D call TRBD2 (6 bases). Germline-derived CDR1 and CDR2 are SGHRS and YFSETQ. The CDR3 loop spans 16 amino acids. V shed 4 bases and J shed 3 bases, with 17 bases lying between them. In nucleotides, the CDR3 is TGCGCCAGCAGCGGCTCCGGGACTTCCTTCTACAATGAGCAGTTCTTC. Translated, it gives CASSGSGTSFYNEQFF.

This clonotype has only a few counts. This chain links TRBV19 with TRBJ2-7; D gene unclear. Looked up from germline, CDR1 is LNHDA and CDR2 is SQIVND (reference sequence). The CDR3 is 13 residues long. V lost 4 bases to trimming and J lost 5 bases, with 12 bases between them. The CDR3 DNA reads TGTGCCAGTAGTAGGGTATTACTACACGAGCAGTACTTC. Its translation: CASSRVLLHEQYF.

This chain uses TRBV7-9 with TRBJ2-3; no firm D call. Between the trimmed V and J ends, which lost 2 bases and 4 bases, there was a span of 7 bases. CDR1 is SEHNR and CDR2 is FQNEAQ in the germline V gene (reference sequence). The CDR3 has 13 amino acids. CDR3 loop: CASSLKVPDTQYF. The CDR3 DNA is TGTGCCAGCAGCTTAAAAGTCCCAGATACGCAGTATTTT.

This chain connects TRBV19 to TRBJ1-5, with TRBD1 matching over 7 bases. The V and J ends lost 0 bases and 6 bases, in that order; junction bases with no gene match: 8. CDR3 size: 16 residues. Germline V CDR1 and CDR2: LNHDA, SQIVND (reference sequence). The CDR3 spells CASSIETRGWPQPQHF. Here the CDR3 DNA reads TGTGCCAGTAGTATAGAGACCAGGGGGTGGCCTCAGCCCCAGCATTTT.

This clonotype was seen repeatedly, ten times or more. This chain connects TRBV5-1 to TRBJ1-6; D is possibly TRBD1 (5 bases). The CDR3 is 14 amino acids. Trimming removed 2 bases at V and 5 bases at J, with 8 bases between. Per germline, CDR1 SGHRS and CDR2 YFSETQ. The CDR3 loop is CASSFGRDNSPLHF. The CDR3 DNA reads TGCGCCAGCAGCTTTGGCAGGGATAATTCACCCCTCCACTTT. Full variable domain (outside the CDR3, taken from reference TRBV5-1 and TRBJ1-6): KAGVTQTPRYLIKTRGQQVTLSCSPISGHRSVSWYQQTPGQGLQFLFEYFSETQRNKGNFPGRFSGRQFSNSRSEMNVSTLELGDSALYLCASSFGRDNSPLHFGNGTRLTVT.

The table lists this clonotype with many counts. V is TRBV28 and J is TRBJ2-1; TRBD2 agrees at 7 bases. The CDR3 has 15 residues. J was trimmed by 6 bases and V by 6 bases; bases with no gene match: 11. Germline V lookup: CDR1 MDHEN, CDR2 SYDVKM. CDR3 in DNA: TGTGCCAGCAGGGGTCTAGCGGACGAACGCAATGAGCAGTTCTTC. Translated: CASRGLADERNEQFF.

Points on this clonotype: At one end the junction does not follow the germline gene, possibly because of a read error. The rearrangement uses TRBV3-1 and TRBJ1-2; TRBD1 is a possible D gene (5 bases). CDR3 length equals 14 residues. From germline, CDR1 is LGHDT and CDR2 YNNKEL (reference sequence). The CDR3 DNA sequence: TGTGCCAGCAGCCAAGATACGCGGGGCGCGGGCTGCACCTTC. As protein: CASSQDTRGAGCTF.

At least ten counts were recorded for this clonotype. V gene TRBV7-2 combines with J gene TRBJ2-1, with TRBD2 as a possible D gene (6 bases). CDR1 is SGHTA, CDR2 FQGNSA, per germline. CDR3 size: 14 residues. The germline V and J ends were trimmed by 4 bases and 8 bases, with 15 bases remaining between them. CDR3 sequence reads: CASSSGEGLDEQFF. DNA of the CDR3: TGTGCCAGCAGCTCGGGGGAAGGGTTGGATGAGCAGTTCTTC. Together with reference TRBV7-2 and TRBJ2-1, the CDR3 gives the full variable domain: GAGVSQSPSNKVTEKGKDVELRCDPISGHTALYWYRQSLGQGLEFLIYFQGNSAPDKSGLPSDRFSAERTGGSVSTLTIQRTQQEDSAVYLCASSSGEGLDEQFFGPGTRLTVL.

This clonotype was counted a few times. This may arise from a read error, as a much more abundant clone is one base away. V is TRBV5-6 and J is TRBJ1-1; 9 bases agree with TRBD1. V shed 2 bases and J 3 bases; nucleotides not matched to a gene: 2. Germline CDR1 SGHDT, CDR2 YYEEEE. This CDR3 has 14 amino acids. CDR3 region: CASSLGQGYTEAFF. The CDR3 nucleotides are TGTGCCAGCAGCTTAGGACAGGGGTACACTGAAGCTTTCTTT.

This clonotype has just one count. The chain is built from TRBV14 and TRBJ2-1; TRBD2 might be the D (6 bases). This CDR3 contains 16 residues. Germline-derived CDR1 and CDR2 are SGHDN and FVKESK. The V gene lost 1 base and the J gene lost 5 bases, with 15 bases spanning the gap. The CDR3 DNA reads as TGTGCCAGCAGCCAAGGGGGGGACTGGCTTAACAATGAGCAGTTCTTC. Protein: CASSQGGDWLNNEQFF.

This clonotype was seen repeatedly, ten times or more. The CDR3 DNA reads TGTGCCAGCACCAAGGCCGGGTCTACGACCCAGTACTTC. Translated: CASTKAGSTTQYF. The rearrangement uses TRBV6-2 or TRBV6-3 and TRBJ2-5; D gene unclear. Germline V gene data show CDR1 as MNHEY and CDR2 as SVGEGT. The CDR3 is made up of 13 amino acids. V lost 7 bases, J lost 7 bases, and 16 bases lay in between.

In its sample, this clonotype was seen a few times. The chain combines TRBV2 with TRBJ2-7; 11 nucleotides match TRBD2. V was clipped by 6 bases and J by 4 bases; unmatched bases: 11. Per the germline V gene, CDR1 is SNHLY and CDR2 is FYNNEI. CDR3 length: 16 amino acids. This CDR3 reads CASRPRGGLAAYEQYF. CDR3 nucleotides: TGTGCCAGCAGGCCCAGGGGGGGACTAGCGGCTTACGAGCAGTACTTC.

This clonotype showed up many times. The V gene is TRBV18, the J gene TRBJ2-7, with unresolved D. The V end was cut by 3 bases, the J end by 3 bases, with 9 bases between. The germline V gene has CDR1 KGHSH and CDR2 LQKENI. This CDR3 has 13 residues. The CDR3 sequence: CASSPFDHYEQYF. DNA for the CDR3: TGTGCCAGCTCACCTTTTGATCACTACGAGCAGTACTTC.

The rearrangement links TRBV9 to TRBJ2-1; D possibly corresponds to TRBD1 (5 bases). The germline V and J ends were trimmed by 3 bases and 0 bases, with 16 bases remaining between them. This CDR3 region has 17 residues. Germline-derived CDR1 and CDR2 are SGDLS and YYNGEE. CDR3 nucleotides: TGTGCCAGCAGCGGTCACAGGCCGTCGGGCTCCTACAATGAGCAGTTCTTC. Translated, it gives CASSGHRPSGSYNEQFF.

This clonotype showed up many times. This chain connects TRBV7-3 to TRBJ2-2; maybe TRBD2 (5 bases). Germline CDR1 is SGHTA and CDR2 is FQGTGA. Between the trimmed V and J ends, which lost 0 bases and 3 bases, there was a span of 14 bases. This CDR3 comprises 17 residues. The CDR3 reads CASSLTSGPRYTGELFF. The CDR3 nucleotides read TGTGCCAGCAGCTTAACCAGCGGACCCCGTTACACCGGGGAGCTGTTTTTT.